The T cell receptor (beta chain) described here comes from a study of identical twins. Germline V gives CDR1 SEHNR, CDR2 FQNEAQ (reference sequence). This CDR3 contains 14 residues. V dropped 8 bases and J dropped 3 bases, with 14 bases sitting between them. TCRdb called the 5' RACE reads again in MiXCR, with one record for every CDR3 protein. The top ten hold 9% to 15% of the sample, which has a few hundred thousand distinct CDR3 sequences, around a sixth seen once. Regarding the study as a whole: Out-of-frame beta chain sequences displayed weaker excess sharing between twins.

Comment on this clonotype: Antigen unknown.

The sequencing input was naive T cells sorted from blood. The sequence was obtained from a man aged 50 to 60 in good health. The rearrangement links TRBV7-9 to TRBJ2-1; D is perhaps TRBD1 (5 bases). Here the CDR3 reads CASFGVRDYNEQFF. The DNA for the CDR3 is TGTGCCAGCTTTGGGGTCAGGGACTACAATGAGCAGTTCTTC.